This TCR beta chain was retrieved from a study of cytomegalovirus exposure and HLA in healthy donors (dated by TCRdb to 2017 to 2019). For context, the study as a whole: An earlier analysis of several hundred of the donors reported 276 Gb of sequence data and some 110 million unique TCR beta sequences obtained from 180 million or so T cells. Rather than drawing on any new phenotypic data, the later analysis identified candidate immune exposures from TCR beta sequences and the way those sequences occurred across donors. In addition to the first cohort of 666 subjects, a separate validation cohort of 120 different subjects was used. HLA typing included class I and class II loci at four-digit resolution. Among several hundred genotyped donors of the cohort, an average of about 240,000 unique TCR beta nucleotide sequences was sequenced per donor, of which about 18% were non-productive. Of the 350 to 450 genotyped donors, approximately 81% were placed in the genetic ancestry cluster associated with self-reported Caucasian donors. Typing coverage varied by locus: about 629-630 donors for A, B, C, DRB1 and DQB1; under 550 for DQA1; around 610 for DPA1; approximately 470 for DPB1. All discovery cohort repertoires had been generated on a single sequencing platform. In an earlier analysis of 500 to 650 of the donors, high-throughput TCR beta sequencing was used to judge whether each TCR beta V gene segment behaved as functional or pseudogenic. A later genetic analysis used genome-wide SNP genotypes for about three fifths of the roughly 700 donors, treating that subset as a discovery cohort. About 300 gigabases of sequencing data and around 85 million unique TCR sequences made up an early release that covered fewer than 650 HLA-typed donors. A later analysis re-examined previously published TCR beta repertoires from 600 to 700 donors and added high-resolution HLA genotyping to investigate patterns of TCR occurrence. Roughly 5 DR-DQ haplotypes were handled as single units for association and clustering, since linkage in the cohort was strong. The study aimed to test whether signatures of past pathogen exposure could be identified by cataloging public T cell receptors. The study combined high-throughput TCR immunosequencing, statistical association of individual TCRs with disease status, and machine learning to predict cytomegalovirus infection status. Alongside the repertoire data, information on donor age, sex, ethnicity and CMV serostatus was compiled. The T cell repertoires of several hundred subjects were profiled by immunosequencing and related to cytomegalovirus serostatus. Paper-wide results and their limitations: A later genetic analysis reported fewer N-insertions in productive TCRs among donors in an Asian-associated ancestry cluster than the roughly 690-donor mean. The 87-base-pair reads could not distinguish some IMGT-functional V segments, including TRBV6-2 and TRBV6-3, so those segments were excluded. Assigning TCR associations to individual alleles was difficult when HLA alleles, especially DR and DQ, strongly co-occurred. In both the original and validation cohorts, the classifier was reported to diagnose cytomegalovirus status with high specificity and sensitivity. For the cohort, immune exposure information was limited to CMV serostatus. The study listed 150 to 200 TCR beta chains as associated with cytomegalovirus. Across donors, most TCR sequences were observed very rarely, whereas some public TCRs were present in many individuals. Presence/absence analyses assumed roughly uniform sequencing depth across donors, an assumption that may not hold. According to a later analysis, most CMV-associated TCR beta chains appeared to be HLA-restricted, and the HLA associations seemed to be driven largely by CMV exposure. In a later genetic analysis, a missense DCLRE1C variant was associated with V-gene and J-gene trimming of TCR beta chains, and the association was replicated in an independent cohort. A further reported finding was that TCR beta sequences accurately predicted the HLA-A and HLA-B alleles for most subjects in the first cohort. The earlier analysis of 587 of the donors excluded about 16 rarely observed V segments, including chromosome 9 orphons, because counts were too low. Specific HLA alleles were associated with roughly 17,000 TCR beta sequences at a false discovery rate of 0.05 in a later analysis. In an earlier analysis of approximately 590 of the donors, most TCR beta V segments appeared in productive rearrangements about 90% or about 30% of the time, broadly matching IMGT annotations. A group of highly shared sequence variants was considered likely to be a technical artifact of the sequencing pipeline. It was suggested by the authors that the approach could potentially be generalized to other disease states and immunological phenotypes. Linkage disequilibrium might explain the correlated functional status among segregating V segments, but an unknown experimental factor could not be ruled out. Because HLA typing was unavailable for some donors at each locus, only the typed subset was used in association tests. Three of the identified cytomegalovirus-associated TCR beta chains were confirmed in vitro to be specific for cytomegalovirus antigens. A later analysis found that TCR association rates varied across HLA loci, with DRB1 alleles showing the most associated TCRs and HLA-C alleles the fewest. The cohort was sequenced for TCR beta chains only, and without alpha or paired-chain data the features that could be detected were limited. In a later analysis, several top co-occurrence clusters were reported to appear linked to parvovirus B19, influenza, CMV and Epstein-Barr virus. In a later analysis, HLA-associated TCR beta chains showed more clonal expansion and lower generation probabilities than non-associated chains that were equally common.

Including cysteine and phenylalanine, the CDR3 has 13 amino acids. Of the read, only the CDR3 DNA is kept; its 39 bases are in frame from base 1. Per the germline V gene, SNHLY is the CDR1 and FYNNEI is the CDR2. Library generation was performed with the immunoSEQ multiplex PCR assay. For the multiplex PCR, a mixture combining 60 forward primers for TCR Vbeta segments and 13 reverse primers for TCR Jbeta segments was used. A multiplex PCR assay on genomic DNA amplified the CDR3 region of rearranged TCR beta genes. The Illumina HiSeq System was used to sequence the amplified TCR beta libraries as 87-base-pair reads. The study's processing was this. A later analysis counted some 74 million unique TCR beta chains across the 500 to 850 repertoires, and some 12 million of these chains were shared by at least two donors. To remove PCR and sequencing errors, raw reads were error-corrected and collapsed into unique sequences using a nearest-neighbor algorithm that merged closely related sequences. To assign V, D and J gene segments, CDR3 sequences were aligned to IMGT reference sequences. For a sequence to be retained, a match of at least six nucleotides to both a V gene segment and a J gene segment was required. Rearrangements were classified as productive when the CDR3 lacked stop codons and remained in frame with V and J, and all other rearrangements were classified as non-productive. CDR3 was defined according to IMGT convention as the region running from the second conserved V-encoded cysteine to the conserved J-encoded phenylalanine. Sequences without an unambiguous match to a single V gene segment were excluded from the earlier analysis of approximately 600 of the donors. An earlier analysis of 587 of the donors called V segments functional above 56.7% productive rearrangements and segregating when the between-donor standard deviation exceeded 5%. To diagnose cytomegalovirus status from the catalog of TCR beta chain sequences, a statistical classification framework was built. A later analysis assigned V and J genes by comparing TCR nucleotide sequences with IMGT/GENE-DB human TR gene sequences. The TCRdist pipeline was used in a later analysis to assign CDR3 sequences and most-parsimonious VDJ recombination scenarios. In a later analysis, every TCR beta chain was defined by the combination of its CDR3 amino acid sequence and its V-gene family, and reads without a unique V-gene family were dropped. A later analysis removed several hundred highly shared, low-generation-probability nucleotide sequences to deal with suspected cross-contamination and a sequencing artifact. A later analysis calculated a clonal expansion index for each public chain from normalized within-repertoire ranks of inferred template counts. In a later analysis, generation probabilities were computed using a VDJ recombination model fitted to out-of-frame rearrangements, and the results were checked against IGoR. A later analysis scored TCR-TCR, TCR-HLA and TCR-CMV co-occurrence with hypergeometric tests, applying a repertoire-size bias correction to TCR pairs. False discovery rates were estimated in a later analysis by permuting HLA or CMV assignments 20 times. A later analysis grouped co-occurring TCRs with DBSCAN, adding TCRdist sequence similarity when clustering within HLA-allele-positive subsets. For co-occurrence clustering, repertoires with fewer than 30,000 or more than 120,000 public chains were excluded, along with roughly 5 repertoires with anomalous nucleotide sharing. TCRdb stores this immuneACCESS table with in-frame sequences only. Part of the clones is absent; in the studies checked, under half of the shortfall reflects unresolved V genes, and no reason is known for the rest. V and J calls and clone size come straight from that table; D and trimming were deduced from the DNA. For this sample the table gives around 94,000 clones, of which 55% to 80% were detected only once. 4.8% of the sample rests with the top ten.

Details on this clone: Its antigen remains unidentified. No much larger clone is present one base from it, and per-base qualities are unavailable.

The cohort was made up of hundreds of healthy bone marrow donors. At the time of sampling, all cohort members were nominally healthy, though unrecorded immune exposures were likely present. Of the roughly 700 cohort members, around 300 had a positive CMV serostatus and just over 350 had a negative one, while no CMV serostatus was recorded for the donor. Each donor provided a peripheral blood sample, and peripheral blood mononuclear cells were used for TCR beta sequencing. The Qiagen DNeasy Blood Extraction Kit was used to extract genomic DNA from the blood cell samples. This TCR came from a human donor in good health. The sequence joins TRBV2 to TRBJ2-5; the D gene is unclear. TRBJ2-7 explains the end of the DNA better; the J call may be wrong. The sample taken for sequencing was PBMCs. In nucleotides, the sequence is TGTGCCAGCAGTGAACTTCTCTCCTACGAGCAGTACTTC. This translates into CASSELLSYEQYF.